This T cell receptor (beta chain) was recorded in a study of Ad26.COV2.S vaccination and SARS-CoV-2 variants. Treatment in this sample: some 20 received Ad26.COV2.S at low or high dose, single or two shots; about 5 received placebo; per-sample allocation not given. On day 63 after the first injection, vaccine and placebo recipients gave samples. An Ad26 vector that expressed Wuhan-strain SARS-CoV-2 spike constituted the vaccine. The assay was immunoSEQ multiplex PCR, and TCRdb's table has in-frame clones only and misses some. The sample has roughly 380,000 clones, about 85% seen once. V was clipped by 2 bases and J by 0 bases, with 6 bases between them. This CDR3 region has 14 residues. Germline CDR1 reads MDHEN; CDR2 reads SYDVKM.

The genes are TRBV28 and TRBJ2-3; D may be TRBD2 (5 bases). The sequence was obtained from a person aged 18-60 years who received the Ad26.COV2.S COVID-19 vaccine or a placebo. This specimen consisted of peripheral blood, obtained in a trial of Ad26.COV2.S vaccine versus placebo. Written as DNA, the CDR3 is TGTGCCAGCAGTTTAGGCGGGAGCACAGATACGCAGTATTTT. Its translation: CASSLGGSTDTQYF. Filled out from reference TRBV28 and TRBJ2-3, the complete variable domain reads DVKVTQSSRYLVKRTGEKVFLECVQDMDHENMFWYRQDPGLGLRLIYFSYDVKMKEKGDIPEGYSVSREKKERFSLILESASTNQTSMYLCASSLGGSTDTQYFGPGTRLTVL.